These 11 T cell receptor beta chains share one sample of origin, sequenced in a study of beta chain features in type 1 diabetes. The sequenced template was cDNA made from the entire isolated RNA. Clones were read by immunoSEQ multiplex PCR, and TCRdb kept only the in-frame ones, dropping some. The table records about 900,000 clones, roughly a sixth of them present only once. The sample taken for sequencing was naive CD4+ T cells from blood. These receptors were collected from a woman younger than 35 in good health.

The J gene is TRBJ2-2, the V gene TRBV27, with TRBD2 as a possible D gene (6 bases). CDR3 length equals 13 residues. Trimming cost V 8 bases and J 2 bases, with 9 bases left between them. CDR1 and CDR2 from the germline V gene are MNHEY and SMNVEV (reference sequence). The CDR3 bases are TGTGCCAGCGCTAGCGACAACACCGGGGAGCTGTTTTTT. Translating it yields CASASDNTGELFF.

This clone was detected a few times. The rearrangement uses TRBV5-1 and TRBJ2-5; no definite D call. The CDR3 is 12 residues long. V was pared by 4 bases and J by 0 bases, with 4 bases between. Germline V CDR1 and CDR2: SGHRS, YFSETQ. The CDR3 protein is CASSANQETQYF. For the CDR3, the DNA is TGCGCCAGCAGCGCCAACCAAGAGACCCAGTACTTC.

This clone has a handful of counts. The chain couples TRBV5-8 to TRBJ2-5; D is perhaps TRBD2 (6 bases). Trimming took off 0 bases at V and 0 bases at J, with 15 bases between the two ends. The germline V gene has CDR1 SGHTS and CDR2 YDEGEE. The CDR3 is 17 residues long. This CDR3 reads CASSLGVEGLYQETQYF. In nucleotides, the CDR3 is TGTGCCAGCAGCTTGGGAGTGGAGGGACTGTACCAAGAGACCCAGTACTTC.

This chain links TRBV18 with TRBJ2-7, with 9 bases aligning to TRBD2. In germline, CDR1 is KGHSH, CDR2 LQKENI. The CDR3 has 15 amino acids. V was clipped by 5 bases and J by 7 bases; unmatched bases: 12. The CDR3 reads CASSKMGGRAEEQYF. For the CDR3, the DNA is TGTGCCAGCTCAAAGATGGGCGGGAGGGCGGAAGAGCAGTACTTC.

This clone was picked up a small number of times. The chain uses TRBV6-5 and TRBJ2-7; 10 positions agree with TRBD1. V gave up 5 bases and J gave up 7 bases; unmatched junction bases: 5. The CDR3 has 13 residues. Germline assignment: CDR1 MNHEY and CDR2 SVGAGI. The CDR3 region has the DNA TGTGCCAGCAGTGGGACAGGGGTCGGGGAGCAGTACTTC. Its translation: CASSGTGVGEQYF.

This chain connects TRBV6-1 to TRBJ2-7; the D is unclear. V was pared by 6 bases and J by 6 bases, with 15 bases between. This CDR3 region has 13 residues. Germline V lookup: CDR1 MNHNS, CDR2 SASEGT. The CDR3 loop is CASSLPPSTEQYF. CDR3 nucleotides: TGTGCCAGCAGCTTACCTCCTTCTACCGAGCAGTACTTC.

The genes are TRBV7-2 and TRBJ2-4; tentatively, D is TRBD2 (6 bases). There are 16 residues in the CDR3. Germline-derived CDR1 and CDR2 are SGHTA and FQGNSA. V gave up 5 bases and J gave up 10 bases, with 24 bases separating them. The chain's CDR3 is CASSKGGARGAGIQYF. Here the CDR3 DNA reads TGTGCCAGCAGCAAAGGCGGGGCCCGGGGTGCGGGTATTCAGTACTTC.

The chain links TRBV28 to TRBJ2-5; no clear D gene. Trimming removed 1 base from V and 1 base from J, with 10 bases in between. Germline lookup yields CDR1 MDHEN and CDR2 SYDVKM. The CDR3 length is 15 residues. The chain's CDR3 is CASSLSGGSQETQYF. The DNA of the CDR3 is TGTGCCAGCAGTTTATCAGGTGGATCCCAAGAGACCCAGTACTTC.

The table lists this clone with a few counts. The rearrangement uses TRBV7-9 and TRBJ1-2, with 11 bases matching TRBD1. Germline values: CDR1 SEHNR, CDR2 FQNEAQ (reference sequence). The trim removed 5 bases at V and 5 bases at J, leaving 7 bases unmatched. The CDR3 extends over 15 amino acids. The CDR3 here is CASSLGTGGLYGYTF. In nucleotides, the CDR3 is TGTGCCAGCAGCCTGGGGACAGGGGGTCTTTATGGCTACACCTTC.

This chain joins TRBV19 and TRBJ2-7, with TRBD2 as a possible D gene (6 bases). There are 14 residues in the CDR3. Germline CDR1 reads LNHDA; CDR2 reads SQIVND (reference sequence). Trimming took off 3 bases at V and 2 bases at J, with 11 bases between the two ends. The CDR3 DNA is TGTGCCAGTAGTATGACGCGGGACGCCTACGAGCAGTACTTC. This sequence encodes CASSMTRDAYEQYF.

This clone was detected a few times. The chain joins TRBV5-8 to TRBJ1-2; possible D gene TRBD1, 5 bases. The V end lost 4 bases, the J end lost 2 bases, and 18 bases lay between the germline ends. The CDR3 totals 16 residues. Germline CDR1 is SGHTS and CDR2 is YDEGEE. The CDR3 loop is CASSPVTAALNYGYTF. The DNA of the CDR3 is TGTGCCAGCAGCCCGGTGACAGCTGCGCTAAACTATGGCTACACCTTC.